The rows below give T cell receptor beta chains drawn from one sample of a study of T cell repertoires in cytomegalovirus infection. TCRdb reanalysed the reads using MiXCR and keeps one entry per CDR3 protein. Here the sample spans about 740,000 distinct CDR3 sequences, 35% to 40% being singletons. Sequencing input: PBMCs. These receptors all come from a human donor in good health (CMV status not recorded). Some clones in this sample may be carry-over from other donors' samples. The CDR3 runs from the conserved cysteine through the conserved F or W. The D gene is left open where the match is weak. Not all rows give a size; the values are once, few, many and, for expanded clones, a class.

j_call clone_size d_call v_call cdr3_aa cdr3_nt
TRBJ2-7 NA NA TRBV7-2 CASSSSGPSYEQYF TGTGCCAGCAGCTCCTCGGGCCCCTCCTACGAGCAGTACTTC
TRBJ2-1 once TRBD2 TRBV29-1 CSVNLAGGLMEQFF TGCAGCGTTAACCTAGCGGGAGGGCTCATGGAGCAGTTCTTC
TRBJ1-6 NA NA TRBV11-2 CASSPGGDGSPLHF TGTGCCAGCAGCCCCGGAGGGGACGGATCACCCCTCCACTTT
TRBJ2-7 NA TRBD1 TRBV2 CASTTSYRGQGAEWQYF TGTGCCAGCACCACGTCATACCGGGGACAGGGGGCGGAATGGCAGTACTTC
TRBJ1-1 few NA TRBV7-2 CASSLVFGGTEAFF TGTGCCAGCAGCTTAGTCTTTGGGGGTACTGAAGCTTTCTTT
TRBJ2-7 few TRBD1 TRBV7-6 CASSHPGQGKGQYF TGTGCCAGCAGCCACCCGGGACAGGGGAAAGGGCAGTACTTC
TRBJ2-4 NA TRBD2 TRBV7-9 CASSLESGEGLAKNIQYF TGTGCCAGCAGCTTAGAGAGCGGGGAAGGGCTAGCCAAAAACATTCAGTACTTC
TRBJ1-2 NA TRBD1 TRBV6-5 CASSEVRDRGFQGYTF TGTGCCAGCAGTGAAGTACGGGACAGGGGGTTTCAAGGCTACACCTTC
TRBJ2-7 NA TRBD2 TRBV2 CASRILAGGPYEQYF TGTGCCAGCAGAATACTAGCGGGGGGGCCCTACGAGCAGTACTTC
TRBJ2-7 few NA TRBV15 CATSSRAAYEQYF TGTGCCACCAGCAGCAGGGCGGCTTACGAGCAGTACTTC
TRBJ1-2 few NA TRBV27 CASSPQGIGNGYTF TGTGCCAGCAGTCCACAGGGCATTGGAAATGGCTACACCTTC
TRBJ2-7 NA TRBD1 TRBV7-1 CASSTLQGTHEQYF TGTGCCAGCAGCACCTTACAGGGGACCCACGAGCAGTACTTC
TRBJ1-2 once TRBD1 TRBV30 CAWGQGSYYGYTF TGTGCCTGGGGACAGGGAAGTTACTATGGCTACACCTTC
TRBJ2-2 NA TRBD1 TRBV29-1 CSVDREGNTGELFF TGCAGCGTGGACAGGGAAGGGAACACCGGGGAGCTGTTTTTT
TRBJ2-1 NA NA TRBV3-1 CASSQPRDSSNEQFF TGTGCCAGCAGCCAACCAAGGGACTCGTCCAATGAGCAGTTCTTC
TRBJ2-7 few NA TRBV27 CASRGQRREQYF TGTGCCAGCAGGGGCCAACGCCGAGAGCAGTACTTC
TRBJ1-1 few NA TRBV27 CASRPGGFMNTEAFF TGTGCCAGCAGACCCGGGGGTTTCATGAACACTGAAGCTTTCTTT
TRBJ2-7 NA NA TRBV28 CASSFRQGIGFGQYF TGTGCCAGCAGTTTCCGTCAGGGAATAGGTTTTGGGCAGTACTTC
TRBJ2-1 few TRBD2 TRBV7-2 CASSPYRLAGGGNEQFF TGTGCCAGCAGCCCTTACCGACTAGCGGGCGGGGGGAATGAGCAGTTCTTC
TRBJ2-1 NA NA TRBV29-1 CSVEEGRVHEQFF TGCAGCGTTGAAGAAGGCAGGGTGCATGAGCAGTTCTTC
TRBJ2-2 once NA TRBV20-1 CSAPRVGELFF TGCAGTGCTCCGCGGGTCGGGGAGCTGTTTTTT
TRBJ2-7 many NA TRBV7-8 CASSSRTGISYEQYF TGTGCCAGCAGCTCCAGGACCGGGATCTCCTACGAGCAGTACTTC
TRBJ1-1 NA NA TRBV12-3/TRBV12-4 CASSLAGLGARAFF TGTGCCAGCAGTTTAGCGGGGTTAGGGGCCCGAGCTTTCTTT
TRBJ2-3 many NA TRBV12-3/TRBV12-4 CANQQILSPTDTQYF TGTGCCAACCAACAGATCCTTAGTCCCACAGATACGCAGTATTTT
TRBJ1-6 NA TRBD1 TRBV4-1 CASSQPRDSNSPLHF TGCGCCAGCAGCCAACCCCGGGACAGCAATTCACCCCTCCACTTT
TRBJ2-3 NA TRBD2 TRBV9 CSSSPSGGGTDTQYF TGTTCCAGCAGCCCGAGCGGGGGAGGCACAGATACGCAGTATTTT
TRBJ2-3 few TRBD1 TRBV6-1 CASLLEGASTDTQYF TGTGCCAGCCTACTAGAGGGGGCCAGCACAGATACGCAGTATTTT
TRBJ2-7 NA NA TRBV27 CASSPGQRVSYEQYF TGTGCCAGCAGCCCGGGACAGCGGGTATCTTACGAGCAGTACTTC
TRBJ2-2 NA NA TRBV11-2 CASSPGLGTVTGELFF TGTGCCAGCAGCCCCGGTCTGGGGACGGTCACCGGGGAGCTGTTTTTT
TRBJ2-5 few TRBD2 TRBV7-6 CASSGRAGGNQETQYF TGTGCTAGCAGCGGTCGTGCGGGGGGGAACCAAGAGACCCAGTACTTC
TRBJ2-3 NA NA TRBV7-3 CASSQEGAISTDTQYF TGTGCCAGCAGCCAGGAAGGGGCGATATCCACAGATACGCAGTATTTT
TRBJ2-2 few NA TRBV19 CASIKGGAANTGELFF TGTGCCAGTATAAAGGGCGGGGCAGCGAACACCGGGGAGCTGTTTTTT
TRBJ2-5 NA NA TRBV4-2 CASIQGVEDDPHETQYF TGTGCCAGCATCCAAGGGGTTGAGGACGATCCGCACGAGACCCAGTACTTC
TRBJ2-1 NA NA TRBV29-1 CSVISGVFHNEQFF TGCAGCGTCATTTCAGGGGTTTTCCACAATGAGCAGTTCTTC
TRBJ1-5 NA NA TRBV5-1 CASSLGLTGSNQPQHF TGCGCCAGCAGCTTGGGATTAACAGGTAGCAATCAGCCCCAGCATTTT
TRBJ1-2 few TRBD1 TRBV6-6 CASSYSFKSGGSDYGYTF TGTGCCAGCAGTTACTCGTTTAAGTCAGGGGGCAGCGACTATGGCTACACCTTC
TRBJ1-1 NA NA TRBV5-1 CASGNRNTEDFF TGTGCCAGCGGAAACAGGAACACTGAAGATTTCTTT
TRBJ1-1 NA NA TRBV10-2 CASSEGSEDFF TGCGCCAGCAGCGAGGGGTCTGAAGATTTCTTT
TRBJ2-5 few NA TRBV11-3 CASSLDPAGASQETQYF TGTGCCAGCAGCTTAGATCCGGCGGGGGCGTCCCAAGAGACCCAGTACTTC
TRBJ2-6 NA NA TRBV11-3 CASSLEGSDKGGSGANVLTF TGTGCCAGCAGCTTAGAGGGCTCGGACAAGGGAGGCTCTGGGGCCAACGTCCTGACTTTC
TRBJ2-5 NA NA TRBV6-2/TRBV6-3 CASRPRTGRGTQYF TGTGCCAGCCGCCCGAGAACGGGCCGGGGGACCCAGTACTTC
TRBJ2-3 few TRBD1 TRBV6-5 CASRRLTGKRTDTQYF TGTGCCAGCAGGCGTCTGACAGGGAAACGCACAGATACGCAGTATTTT
TRBJ2-7 NA NA TRBV2 CASMTGQLSYF TGTGCCAGCATGACGGGTCAACTATCGTACTTC
TRBJ1-4 once TRBD1 TRBV28 CASSPGQAAEKLFF TGTGCCAGCAGTCCGGGACAGGCAGCCGAAAAACTGTTTTTT
TRBJ2-7 NA NA TRBV19 CASSIVDSASTFYEQYF TGTGCCAGTAGTATAGTTGATAGCGCGAGCACTTTCTACGAGCAGTACTTC
TRBJ1-2 few NA TRBV7-9 CASSQGGLYDGYTF TGTGCCAGCAGCCAAGGGGGTTTGTATGATGGCTACACCTTC
TRBJ2-3 NA NA TRBV25-1 CASSEEAVGTQYF TGTGCCAGCAGTGAAGAGGCCGTAGGGACGCAGTATTTT
TRBJ2-2 NA TRBD1 TRBV10-1 CASGQGAGELFF TGCGCCAGCGGACAGGGCGCCGGGGAGCTGTTTTTT
TRBJ2-5 few NA TRBV12-3/TRBV12-4 CASSVRDWGRGTQYF TGTGCCAGCAGTGTCCGGGATTGGGGCCGAGGGACCCAGTACTTC
TRBJ1-1 NA NA TRBV10-3 CAISESAGGTEAFF TGTGCCATCAGTGAGTCGGCGGGTGGCACTGAAGCTTTCTTT
TRBJ1-6 NA TRBD1 TRBV28 CASSPETGADSPLHF TGTGCCAGCAGTCCTGAGACAGGGGCGGATTCACCCCTCCACTTT
TRBJ2-4 NA NA TRBV4-1 CASSQEIGQPRLAKNSQYF TGCGCCAGCAGCCAAGAGATCGGTCAGCCTCGCTTAGCCAAAAACAGTCAGTACTTC
TRBJ1-6 few NA TRBV5-1 CASSLEGVSPLHF TGCGCCAGCAGCTTGGAAGGAGTATCACCCCTCCACTTT
TRBJ2-5 many TRBD2 TRBV7-3 CASSLTSGGQGETQYF TGTGCCAGCAGCCTGACTAGCGGGGGGCAGGGAGAGACCCAGTACTTC
TRBJ1-5 NA NA TRBV19 CASSMGAGTNQPQHF TGTGCCAGTAGTATGGGGGCGGGAACCAATCAGCCCCAGCATTTT
TRBJ2-7 NA NA TRBV12-3/TRBV12-4 CASSPFSSSEQYF TGTGCCAGCAGCCCGTTTAGTAGTAGCGAGCAGTACTTC
TRBJ1-5 many NA TRBV7-2 CASSPDRALAPQHF TGTGCCAGCAGCCCAGACAGAGCCTTAGCGCCCCAGCATTTT
TRBJ2-3 few TRBD2 TRBV4-2 CASSRTVAGEDTQYF TGTGCCAGCAGCCGGACGGTAGCGGGGGAGGATACGCAGTATTTT
TRBJ2-7 NA NA TRBV7-9 CASTLGFREQYF TGTGCCAGCACTCTAGGGTTTCGGGAGCAGTACTTC
TRBJ1-1 NA TRBD1 TRBV6-6 CASKGTGGSGTEAFF TGTGCCAGCAAAGGGACAGGGGGCTCCGGCACTGAAGCTTTCTTT